Included here is one T cell receptor beta chain sequence, with context. Its target is not known. The data are from a study of cytomegalovirus exposure and HLA in healthy donors. Whole-study findings and limits: In a later analysis, most CMV-associated TCR beta chains appeared HLA-restricted.

The CDR3 runs 15 residues. The germline CDR1 and CDR2 sequences are SGHRS and YFSETQ. V lost 1 base and J 2 bases, leaving 12 bases between the germline ends. PCR primers comprised 60 Vbeta and 13 Jbeta primers. Generated by immunoSEQ multiplex PCR, the TCRdb table keeps only in-frame clones and is missing some. The data show fewer than 250,000 clones, with around 80% seen just once and approximately 2.8% held by the top ten. Sequenced: PBMCs. The chain recombines TRBV5-1 with TRBJ1-1; D perhaps matches TRBD1 (5 bases). This clonotype was obtained from a man under 40 in good health and CMV-seronegative. The CDR3 nucleotides read TGCGCCAGCAGCTTGTCGGGGGTCCTAAACACTGAAGCTTTCTTT. It encodes CASSLSGVLNTEAFF. Combining the CDR3 with reference TRBV5-1 and TRBJ1-1 gives the whole variable domain KAGVTQTPRYLIKTRGQQVTLSCSPISGHRSVSWYQQTPGQGLQFLFEYFSETQRNKGNFPGRFSGRQFSNSRSEMNVSTLELGDSALYLCASSLSGVLNTEAFFGQGTRLTVV.